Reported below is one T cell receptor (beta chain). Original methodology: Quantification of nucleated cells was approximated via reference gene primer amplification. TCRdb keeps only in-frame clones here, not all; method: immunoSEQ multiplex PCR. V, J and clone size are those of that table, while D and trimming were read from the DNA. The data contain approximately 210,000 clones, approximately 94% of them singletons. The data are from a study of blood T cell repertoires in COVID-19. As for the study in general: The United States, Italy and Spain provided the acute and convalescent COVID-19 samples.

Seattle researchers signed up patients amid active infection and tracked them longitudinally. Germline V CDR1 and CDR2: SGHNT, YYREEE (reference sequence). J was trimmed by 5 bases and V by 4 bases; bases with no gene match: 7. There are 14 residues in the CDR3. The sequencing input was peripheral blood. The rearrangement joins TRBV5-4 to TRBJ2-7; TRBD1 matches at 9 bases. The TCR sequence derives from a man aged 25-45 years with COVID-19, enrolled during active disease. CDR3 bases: TGTGCCAGCAGCCAGGGACAGGGATTCGACGAGCAGTACTTC. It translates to CASSQGQGFDEQYF. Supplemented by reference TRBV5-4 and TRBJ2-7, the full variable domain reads ETGVTQSPTHLIKTRGQQVTLRCSSQSGHNTVSWYQQALGQGPQFIFQYYREEENGRGNFPPRFSGLQFPNYSSELNVNALELDDSALYLCASSQGQGFDEQYFGPGTRLTVT.